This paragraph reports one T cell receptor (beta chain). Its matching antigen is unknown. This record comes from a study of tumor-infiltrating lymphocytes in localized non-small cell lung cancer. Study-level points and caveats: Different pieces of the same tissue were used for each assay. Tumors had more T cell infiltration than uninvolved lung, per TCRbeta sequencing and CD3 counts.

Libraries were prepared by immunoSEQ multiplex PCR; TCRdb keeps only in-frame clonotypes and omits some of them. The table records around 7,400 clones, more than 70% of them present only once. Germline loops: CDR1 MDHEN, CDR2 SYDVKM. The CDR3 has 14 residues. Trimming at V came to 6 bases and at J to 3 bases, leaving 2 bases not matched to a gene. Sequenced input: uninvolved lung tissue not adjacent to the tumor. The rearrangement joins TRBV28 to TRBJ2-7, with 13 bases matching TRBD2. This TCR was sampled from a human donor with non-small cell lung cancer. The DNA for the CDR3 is TGTGCCAGCAGGGGACTAGCGGGACTCTACGAGCAGTACTTC. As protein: CASRGLAGLYEQYF.